The clone carrying this T cell receptor (beta chain) showed up just a few times. This specimen belongs to a study of beta chain features in type 1 diabetes. Germline lookup yields CDR1 SGHAT and CDR2 FQNNGV. J gave up 0 bases and V 3 bases, and 9 bases lay outside the gene matches. This CDR3 region has 17 residues. Expressed TCRB transcripts were sequenced because the isolated RNA had all been reverse transcribed beforehand. Using immunoSEQ multiplex PCR, the repertoire was profiled, and TCRdb retains in-frame clones only, with some absent. Among 900,000 or so clones, 15% to 20% were seen once, and the ten largest hold roughly 0.025%.

The rearrangement uses TRBV11-2 and TRBJ2-5; 8 bases map to TRBD2. The receptor was derived from a woman between 18 and 29 years old in good health. Sequencing input: naive CD4+ T cells from blood. In nucleotides, the CDR3 is TGTGCCAGCAGCTTCGCCCACTTAGCGGGGTACCAAGAGACCCAGTACTTC. Its translation is CASSFAHLAGYQETQYF.